This T cell receptor beta chain was retrieved from a study of T cells in Graves' hyperthyroidism and ophthalmopathy. The CDR3 regions of TCR beta were amplified from RNA transcripts. The TCR CDR3 first-round RT-PCR relied on the HTBI primer set. In TCRdb, the multiplex PCR reads were re-called with MiXCR into one record per CDR3 protein. The sample carries 400,000 to 550,000 distinct CDR3 sequences, about an eighth recorded once. General observations from the study: Blood also showed most of the thyroid clonotypes that were expanded above 0.001. Model-based prediction identified ophthalmopathy a median 6.5 months prior to its onset.

Concerning this clonotype: Its antigen is unidentified.

Each patient was aged 18 to 65 and had newly diagnosed hyperthyroidism of under 2 months' duration. Unmatched junction bases numbered 10, after V lost 9 bases and J lost 4 bases. Germline CDR1 LNHDA, CDR2 SQIVND (reference sequence). This CDR3 has 14 amino acids. The rearrangement uses TRBV19 and TRBJ1-2, with TRBD1 matching 8 bases. The TCR comes from a woman between 18 and 29 years old with Graves' hyperthyroidism. Sample: blood. The CDR3 DNA reads TGTGCCAGCCGGTGGGACAGGAGGCTCTATGGCTACACCTTC. The encoded protein is CASRWDRRLYGYTF. The full variable domain, completed using reference TRBV19 and TRBJ1-2, is DGGITQSPKYLFRKEGQNVTLSCEQNLNHDAMYWYRQDPGQGLRLIYYSQIVNDFQKGDIAEGYSVSREKKESFPLTVTSAQKNPTAFYLCASRWDRRLYGYTFGSGTRLTVV.